This T cell receptor beta chain is from a study of Graves' ophthalmopathy and Graves' hyperthyroidism. There are many counts of this clonotype. As the template, RNA transcripts were used to amplify TCR beta CDR3 regions. HTBI primers primed a first-round RT-PCR, and a second-round multiplex PCR followed. Using its own MiXCR run on the multiplex PCR reads, TCRdb lists one record per CDR3 protein. The repertoire consists of about 480,000 distinct CDR3 sequences, with about 15% occurring once and the leading ten covering 9.8%. The CDR3 covers 14 residues. Germline CDR1 and CDR2: MNHEY and SMNVEV (reference sequence). The junction had 6 bases not matched to a gene; V was cut back by 7 bases and J by 2 bases.

Specimen: blood. This TCR came from a woman aged 30 to 39 with Graves' ophthalmopathy. The chain links TRBV27 to TRBJ2-7; 9 bases are a match to TRBD1. CDR3 region: CASTGQGKAYEQYF. The CDR3, as DNA: TGTGCCAGCACGGGACAGGGAAAAGCCTACGAGCAGTACTTC.